Listed below are T cell receptor beta chains from one sample, sequenced in a study of identical twins. TCRdb used MiXCR to reprocess the 5' RACE reads, holding one entry per CDR3 protein. The sample yields roughly 720,000 distinct CDR3 sequences, 15% to 20% seen once. This sample also belongs to another study, concerning T cells expressing NK-cell markers.

The sequenced sample was PBMCs. The source of these receptors is a woman under 30 in good health. Each CDR3 is given with its conserved first and last residue. The D gene is left open where the match is weak. A clone size is listed for some rows: how often the clone was seen (once, few, many), or a class if it is expanded.

CDR3	DNA	V	size	length	D	J
CASSVARGGVGGPGELFF	TGTGCCAGCAGCGTGGCCCGTGGTGGGGTTGGGGGCCCCGGGGAGCTGTTTTTT	TRBV9	.	18	.	TRBJ2-2
CASSQDRRLAVYNEQFF	TGTGCCAGCAGCCAAGATCGAAGACTAGCGGTCTACAATGAGCAGTTCTTC	TRBV3-1	few	17	TRBD2	TRBJ2-1
CASSSMRAGLGETQYF	TGTGCCAGCAGCTCCATGCGGGCAGGATTAGGAGAGACCCAGTACTTC	TRBV7-6	few	16	.	TRBJ2-5
CAISGDPQETQYF	TGTGCCATCAGTGGGGATCCCCAAGAGACCCAGTACTTC	TRBV10-3	many	13	.	TRBJ2-5
CASSLDLRRGYTF	TGTGCCAGCAGCTTAGATCTCCGACGTGGCTACACCTTC	TRBV7-8	few	13	.	TRBJ1-2
CSVGFQGHNTEAFF	TGCAGCGTCGGATTCCAGGGGCACAACACTGAAGCTTTCTTT	TRBV29-1	many	14	.	TRBJ1-1
CASSPGRATSRDEQFF	TGTGCCAGCAGTCCCGGGAGGGCGACGTCGCGCGATGAGCAGTTCTTC	TRBV6-1	.	16	TRBD2	TRBJ2-1
CASSLEGAAPDTQYF	TGTGCCAGCAGCTTAGAAGGAGCCGCCCCAGATACGCAGTATTTT	TRBV11-2	.	15	.	TRBJ2-3
CASSVDGQGAGDEQFF	TGTGCCAGCAGCGTGGACGGACAGGGGGCCGGCGATGAGCAGTTCTTC	TRBV9	many	16	TRBD1	TRBJ2-1
CSSTTVYGYTF	TGCAGCTCCACGACTGTATATGGCTACACCTTC	TRBV29-1	few	11	.	TRBJ1-2
CSAPPAGSQGKQYF	TGCAGTGCTCCCCCGGCGGGTTCACAGGGCAAGCAGTACTTC	TRBV20-1	many	14	.	TRBJ2-7
CASSLRAGATEAFF	TGTGCCAGCAGCTTGAGGGCGGGGGCCACTGAAGCTTTCTTT	TRBV5-6	.	14	.	TRBJ1-1
CASSSPEAGYNSPLHF	TGTGCCAGCAGCTCCCCGGAGGCAGGCTATAATTCACCCCTCCACTTT	TRBV7-9	few	16	.	TRBJ1-6
CASSFRDNRYEQYF	TGTGCCAGCAGTTTCCGGGACAATCGCTACGAGCAGTACTTC	TRBV12-3/TRBV12-4	many	14	.	TRBJ2-7
CASSEEMTAGGQFF	TGTGCCAGCAGTGAAGAAATGACGGCAGGTGGGCAGTTCTTC	TRBV6-1	few	14	.	TRBJ2-1
CASSPSSRVGTDTQYF	TGTGCCAGCAGCCCCAGTTCGAGAGTCGGGACAGATACGCAGTATTTT	TRBV7-6	.	16	.	TRBJ2-3
CASSLMAYSGNTIYF	TGTGCCAGCAGCTTAATGGCTTACTCTGGAAACACCATATATTTT	TRBV7-2	many	15	.	TRBJ1-3
CASSYTLTSGGSYNEQFF	TGTGCCAGCAGTTACACCCTGACTAGCGGGGGCTCCTACAATGAGCAGTTCTTC	TRBV6-5	.	18	TRBD2	TRBJ2-1
CASSLPRAGDTDTQYF	TGCGCCAGCAGCCTCCCCAGGGCGGGGGACACAGATACGCAGTATTTT	TRBV5-1	.	16	TRBD2	TRBJ2-3
CSVDLLSVQETQYF	TGCAGCGTTGATCTCCTATCAGTCCAAGAGACCCAGTACTTC	TRBV29-1	few	14	.	TRBJ2-5
CSARDPRGTSGSAKNIQYF	TGCAGTGCTAGAGATCCCCGTGGGACTAGCGGGAGCGCCAAAAACATTCAGTACTTC	TRBV20-1	.	19	TRBD2	TRBJ2-4
CASSSWALSSSTDTQYF	TGTGCCAGCAGCTCCTGGGCGTTGAGCTCTAGCACAGATACGCAGTATTTT	TRBV7-9	.	17	.	TRBJ2-3
CASSKRAGLGSTDTQYF	TGTGCCAGCAGTAAGAGGGCGGGACTAGGCTCCACAGATACGCAGTATTTT	TRBV7-6	few	17	TRBD2	TRBJ2-3
CAWGSGASYEQYF	TGTGCCTGGGGGAGCGGGGCATCCTACGAGCAGTACTTC	TRBV30	few	13	TRBD2	TRBJ2-7
CASSRDREAYGYTF	TGTGCCAGCAGCCGGGACAGGGAAGCCTATGGCTACACCTTC	TRBV6-1	.	14	TRBD1	TRBJ1-2
CASRLAGGIYEQYF	TGTGCCAGTAGACTAGCGGGGGGAATCTACGAGCAGTACTTC	TRBV27	.	14	TRBD2	TRBJ2-7
CATRMGPILSYEQYF	TGTGCCACCAGAATGGGACCGATCCTCTCCTACGAGCAGTACTTC	TRBV15	.	15	.	TRBJ2-7
CASTLMGKGSEAFF	TGCGCCAGCACCCTAATGGGAAAAGGGTCTGAAGCTTTCTTT	TRBV4-3	few	14	.	TRBJ1-1
CASSWTGSVGEQYF	TGTGCCAGCAGTTGGACAGGGAGTGTTGGCGAGCAGTACTTC	TRBV6-2/TRBV6-3	.	14	TRBD1	TRBJ2-7
CASSLAPYGMSSYEQYF	TGTGCCAGCAGCTTAGCCCCCTACGGGATGAGCTCCTACGAGCAGTACTTC	TRBV7-9	few	17	.	TRBJ2-7
CASKAPGGNQPQHF	TGTGCCAGCAAGGCCCCAGGGGGAAATCAGCCCCAGCATTTT	TRBV7-8	.	14	TRBD1	TRBJ1-5
CASVGQPNSPLHF	TGTGCCAGCGTCGGACAGCCAAATTCACCCCTCCACTTT	TRBV12-3/TRBV12-4	.	13	.	TRBJ1-6
CSARSGSNEQFF	TGCAGTGCTAGAAGTGGCTCCAATGAGCAGTTCTTC	TRBV20-1	few	12	.	TRBJ2-1